This T cell receptor (beta chain) comes out of a study of shared clonotypes between healthy human individuals. Sequencing used immunoSEQ multiplex PCR; TCRdb keeps in-frame clones, though not all of them. The repertoire consists of under 650,000 clones, with 95% to 97% occurring once and the leading ten covering under 0.06%. This CDR3 comprises 13 residues. Trimming cost V 2 bases and J 4 bases, with 9 bases left between them. The germline V gene has CDR1 SNHLY and CDR2 FYNNEI. The chain has TRBV2 and TRBJ2-7, with D uncertain. Sequenced input: naive CD4+ T cells sorted from blood. Noted subset: CD45RA+ positively selected. The receptor was derived from a woman aged 25 to 45 in good health. CDR3 in DNA: TGTGCCAGCAGTGAAAAGCGACTGTACGAGCAGTACTTC. It encodes CASSEKRLYEQYF.